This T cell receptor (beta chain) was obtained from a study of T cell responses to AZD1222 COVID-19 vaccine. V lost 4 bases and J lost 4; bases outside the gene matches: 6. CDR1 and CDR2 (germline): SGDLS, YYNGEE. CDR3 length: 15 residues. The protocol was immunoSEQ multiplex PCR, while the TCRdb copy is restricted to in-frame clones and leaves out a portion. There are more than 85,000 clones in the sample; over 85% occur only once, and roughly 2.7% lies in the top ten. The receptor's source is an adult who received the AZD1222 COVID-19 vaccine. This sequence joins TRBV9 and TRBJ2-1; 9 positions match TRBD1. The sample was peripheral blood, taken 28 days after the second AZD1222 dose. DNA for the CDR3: TGTGCCAGCAGCCTGCCGGGACAGGGATACAATGAGCAGTTCTTC. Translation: CASSLPGQGYNEQFF.